This T cell receptor (beta chain) was identified in a study of monozygotic twins with inflammatory bowel disease. The germline V gene encodes CDR1 MNHEY and CDR2 SMNVEV (reference sequence). CDR3 size: 15 residues. Starting material for each TCR library was around 3.5 ug of total RNA. One entry per CDR3 protein, without DNA, is what TCRdb gives after re-calling the 5' RACE reads. The table lists fewer than 550,000 distinct CDR3 sequences. This receptor was identified in a human donor with ulcerative colitis or Crohn's disease, or a healthy co-twin of an affected twin (not recorded which). The sequenced sample was blood. The rearrangement uses TRBV27 and TRBJ2-5; TCRdb selects TRBD2, and the lack of DNA leaves this call unchecked. Here the CDR3 reads CATRLAGEIPETQYF.